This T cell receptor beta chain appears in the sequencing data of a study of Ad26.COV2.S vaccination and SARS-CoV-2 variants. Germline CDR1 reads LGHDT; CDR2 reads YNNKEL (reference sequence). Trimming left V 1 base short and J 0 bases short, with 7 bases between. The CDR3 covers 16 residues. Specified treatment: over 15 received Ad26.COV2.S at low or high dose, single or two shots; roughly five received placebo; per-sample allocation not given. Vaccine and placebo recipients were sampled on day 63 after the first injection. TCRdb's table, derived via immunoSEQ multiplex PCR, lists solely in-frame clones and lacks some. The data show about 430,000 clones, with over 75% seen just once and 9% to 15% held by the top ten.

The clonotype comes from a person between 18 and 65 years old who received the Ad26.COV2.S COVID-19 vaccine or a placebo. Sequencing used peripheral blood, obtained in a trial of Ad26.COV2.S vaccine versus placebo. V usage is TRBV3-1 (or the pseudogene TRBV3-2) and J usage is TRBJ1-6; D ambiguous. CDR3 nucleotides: TGTGCCAGCAGCCAAGCGAGGAGCTCCTATAATTCACCCCTCCACTTT. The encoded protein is CASSQARSSYNSPLHF.